The sequence of this T cell receptor beta chain was determined in a study of vaccination and CD4 T cells after COVID-19. The CDR3 is 17 residues long. The V end lost 7 bases, the J end lost 7 bases, and 23 bases lay between the germline ends. Germline lookup yields CDR1 MNHNS and CDR2 SASEGT. Remarks on this clonotype: No antigen is known for it.

Treatment here: roughly 11-day PBMC culture with coronavirus spike peptide pools or control peptides (ViraFEST assay). The Oncomine TCR Beta short-read assay sequenced DNA from cultured CD4+ T cells. TCRdb used MiXCR to reprocess the PCR reads, holding one entry per CDR3 protein. The table includes around 17,000 distinct CDR3 sequences, more than 65% detected once. This TCR came from a human donor who had recovered from COVID-19. The sequenced sample consisted of CD4+ T cells from blood, cultured in vitro. The V and J genes are TRBV6-1 and TRBJ1-6; maybe TRBD1 (6 bases). The CDR3 protein is CASIWSRGLFGNSPLHF. The CDR3 region has the DNA TGTGCCAGCATTTGGTCACGGGGGCTCTTTGGGAATTCACCCCTCCACTTT.